The 5 T cell receptor beta chains listed next were all sequenced from one sample in a study of T cell responses to AZD1222 COVID-19 vaccine. Generated by immunoSEQ multiplex PCR, the TCRdb table keeps only in-frame clones and is missing some. There are over 100,000 clones in the sample; about 90% occur only once, and about 5% lies in the top ten. Sample: peripheral blood, taken on day 0 of AZD1222 vaccination. The receptors stem from an adult in good health.

The CDR3 spells CASSLISGQGKPPLHF. In DNA form, the CDR3 reads TGTGCCAGCAGCTTAATCTCGGGACAGGGTAAACCACCCCTCCACTTT. This sequence joins TRBV7-9 and TRBJ1-6; 9 bases align to TRBD1. After removal of 2 bases from V and 11 bases from J, the junction contained 10 bases not matched to a gene. Germline V lookup: CDR1 SEHNR, CDR2 FQNEAQ (reference sequence). This CDR3 has 16 residues.

V gene TRBV5-1 combines with J gene TRBJ1-6; TRBD1 is a possible D gene (5 bases). Germline-derived CDR1 and CDR2 are SGHRS and YFSETQ. Trimming cost V 4 bases and J 4 bases, with 9 bases left between them. The CDR3 loop spans 14 amino acids. The CDR3, as DNA: TGCGCCAGCAGCCCCGACAGTTATAATTCACCCCTCCACTTT. Amino acids: CASSPDSYNSPLHF.

The rearrangement uses TRBV19 and TRBJ2-3; D unclear. The CDR3 loop spans 12 amino acids. Germline assignment: CDR1 LNHDA and CDR2 SQIVND (reference sequence). Between the trimmed V and J ends, which lost 3 bases and 2 bases, there was a span of 3 bases. DNA of the CDR3: TGTGCCAGTAGTATCCCCACAGATACGCAGTATTTT. Amino acids: CASSIPTDTQYF.

The J gene is TRBJ1-2, the V gene TRBV7-3; 10 bases map to TRBD1. CDR3 length equals 13 residues. The V gene end was trimmed by 4 bases and the J gene end by 8 bases; junction bases not matched to a gene: 4. The germline V gene has CDR1 SGHTA and CDR2 FQGTGA. Here the CDR3 DNA reads TGTGCCAGCAGCTCGACAGGGGGCTTCGGCTACACCTTC. Protein sequence: CASSSTGGFGYTF.

V usage is TRBV5-6 and J usage is TRBJ1-4, with TRBD1 matching over 11 bases. The V segment lost 3 bases and the J segment 7 bases; nucleotides outside the gene matches: 5. There are 15 residues in the CDR3. CDR1 is SGHDT, CDR2 YYEEEE, per germline. The CDR3, as DNA: TGTGCCAGCAGCTCGCCGGGACAGGGGGGTGAAAAACTGTTTTTT. It translates to CASSSPGQGGEKLFF.